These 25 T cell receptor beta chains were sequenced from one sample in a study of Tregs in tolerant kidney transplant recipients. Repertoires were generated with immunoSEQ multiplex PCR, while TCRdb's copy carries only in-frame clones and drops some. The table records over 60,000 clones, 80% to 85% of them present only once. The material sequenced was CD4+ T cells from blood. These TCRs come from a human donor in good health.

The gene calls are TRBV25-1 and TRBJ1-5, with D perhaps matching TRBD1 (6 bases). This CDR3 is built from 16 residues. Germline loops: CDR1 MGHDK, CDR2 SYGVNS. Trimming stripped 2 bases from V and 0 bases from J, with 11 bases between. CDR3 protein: CASSEEGGSSNQPQHF. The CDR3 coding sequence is TGTGCCAGCAGTGAAGAGGGGGGCTCTAGCAATCAGCCCCAGCATTTT.

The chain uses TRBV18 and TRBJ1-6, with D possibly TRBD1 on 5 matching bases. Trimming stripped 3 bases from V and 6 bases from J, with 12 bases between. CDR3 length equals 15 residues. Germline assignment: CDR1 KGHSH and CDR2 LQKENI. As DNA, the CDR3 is TGTGCCAGCTCACCCCGGGACGGGTTTAATTCACCCCTCCACTTT. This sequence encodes CASSPRDGFNSPLHF.

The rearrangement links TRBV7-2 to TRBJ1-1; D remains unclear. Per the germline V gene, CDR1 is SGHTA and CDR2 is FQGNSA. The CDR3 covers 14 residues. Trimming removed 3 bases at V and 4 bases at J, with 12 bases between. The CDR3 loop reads CASSLSGLRTEAFF. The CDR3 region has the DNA TGTGCCAGCAGCTTGTCCGGGCTTCGCACTGAAGCTTTCTTT.

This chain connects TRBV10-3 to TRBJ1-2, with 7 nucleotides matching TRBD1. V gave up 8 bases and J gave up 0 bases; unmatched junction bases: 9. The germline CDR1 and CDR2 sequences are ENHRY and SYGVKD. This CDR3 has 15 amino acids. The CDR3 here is CAIGGTVLANYGYTF. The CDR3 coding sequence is TGTGCCATCGGGGGGACAGTCCTCGCTAACTATGGCTACACCTTC.

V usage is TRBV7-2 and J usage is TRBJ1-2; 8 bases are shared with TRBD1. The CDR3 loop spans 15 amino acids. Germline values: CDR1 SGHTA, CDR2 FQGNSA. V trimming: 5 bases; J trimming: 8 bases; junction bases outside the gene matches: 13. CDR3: CASSAAPGQGWGYTF. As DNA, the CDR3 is TGTGCCAGCAGCGCCGCCCCCGGACAGGGTTGGGGCTACACCTTC.

In nucleotides, the CDR3 is TGTGCCAGCAGCTTAGCGAGGGGCCCAGGATTCAATGAGCAGTTCTTC. Its protein product is CASSLARGPGFNEQFF. This rearrangement joins TRBV11-3 to TRBJ2-1; perhaps D is TRBD1 or TRBD2 (5 bases each). This CDR3 is built from 16 residues. Germline V lookup: CDR1 SGHNT, CDR2 YENEEA. The V end was cut by 1 base, the J end by 6 bases, with 16 bases between.

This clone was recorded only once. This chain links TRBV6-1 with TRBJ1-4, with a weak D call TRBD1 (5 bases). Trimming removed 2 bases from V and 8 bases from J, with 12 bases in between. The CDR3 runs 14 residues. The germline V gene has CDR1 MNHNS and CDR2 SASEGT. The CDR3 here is CASSENPGPEKLFF. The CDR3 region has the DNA TGTGCCAGCAGTGAAAATCCGGGACCGGAAAAACTGTTTTTT.

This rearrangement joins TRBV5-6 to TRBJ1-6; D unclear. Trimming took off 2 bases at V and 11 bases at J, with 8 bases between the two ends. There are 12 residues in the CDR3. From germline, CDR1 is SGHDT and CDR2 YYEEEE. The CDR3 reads CASSFPTTPLHF. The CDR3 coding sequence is TGTGCCAGCAGCTTCCCAACCACACCCCTCCACTTT.

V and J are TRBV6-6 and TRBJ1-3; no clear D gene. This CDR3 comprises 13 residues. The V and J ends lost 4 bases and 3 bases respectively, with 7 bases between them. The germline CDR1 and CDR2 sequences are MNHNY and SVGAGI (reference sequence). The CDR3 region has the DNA TGTGCCAGCAGTTTGCGGGGTGGAAACACCATATATTTT. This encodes CASSLRGGNTIYF.

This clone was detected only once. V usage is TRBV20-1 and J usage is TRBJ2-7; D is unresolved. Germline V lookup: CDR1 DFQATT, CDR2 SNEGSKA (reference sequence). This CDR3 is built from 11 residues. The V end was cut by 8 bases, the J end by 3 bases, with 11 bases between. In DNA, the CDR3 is TGCAGTTTTGACGGAGACTACGAGCAGTACTTC. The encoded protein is CSFDGDYEQYF.

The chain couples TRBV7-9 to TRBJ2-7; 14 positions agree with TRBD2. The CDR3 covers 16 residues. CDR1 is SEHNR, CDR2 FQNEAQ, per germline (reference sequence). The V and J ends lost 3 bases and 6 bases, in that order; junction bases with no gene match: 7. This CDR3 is CASSFGLAGGMGEQYF. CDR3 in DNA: TGTGCCAGCAGCTTCGGACTAGCGGGAGGAATGGGCGAGCAGTACTTC. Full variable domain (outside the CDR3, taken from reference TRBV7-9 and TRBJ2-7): DTGVSQNPRHKITKRGQNVTFRCDPISEHNRLYWYRQTLGQGPEFLTYFQNEAQLEKSRLLSDRFSAERPKGSFSTLEIQRTEQGDSAMYLCASSFGLAGGMGEQYFGPGTRLTVT.

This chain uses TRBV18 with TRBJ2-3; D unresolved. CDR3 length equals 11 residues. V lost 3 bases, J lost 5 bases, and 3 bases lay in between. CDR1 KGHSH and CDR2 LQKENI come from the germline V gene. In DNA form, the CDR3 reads TGTGCCAGCTCACCGGAAGATACGCAGTATTTT. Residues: CASSPEDTQYF.

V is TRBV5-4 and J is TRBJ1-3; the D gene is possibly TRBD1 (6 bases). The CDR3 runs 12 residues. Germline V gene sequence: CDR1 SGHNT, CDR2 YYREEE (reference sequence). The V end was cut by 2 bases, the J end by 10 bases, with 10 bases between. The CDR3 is CASSLQGRTIYF. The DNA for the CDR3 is TGTGCCAGCAGCTTACAGGGAAGAACCATATATTTT.

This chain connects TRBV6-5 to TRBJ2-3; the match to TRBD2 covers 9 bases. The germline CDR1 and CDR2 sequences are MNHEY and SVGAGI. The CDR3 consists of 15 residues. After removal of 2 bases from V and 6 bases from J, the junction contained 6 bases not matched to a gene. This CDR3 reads CASSYRAGGRDTQYF. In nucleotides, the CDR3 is TGTGCCAGCAGTTACAGGGCGGGAGGGAGGGATACGCAGTATTTT.

The CDR3 loop reads CASRLTGANTEAFF. In DNA form, the CDR3 reads TGCGCCAGCAGGCTAACAGGGGCGAACACTGAAGCTTTCTTT. The gene calls are TRBV5-1 and TRBJ1-1, with 7 bases aligning to TRBD1. J gave up 1 base and V 5 bases, and 5 bases lay outside the gene matches. CDR1 SGHRS and CDR2 YFSETQ come from the germline V gene. The length of the CDR3 is 14 residues.

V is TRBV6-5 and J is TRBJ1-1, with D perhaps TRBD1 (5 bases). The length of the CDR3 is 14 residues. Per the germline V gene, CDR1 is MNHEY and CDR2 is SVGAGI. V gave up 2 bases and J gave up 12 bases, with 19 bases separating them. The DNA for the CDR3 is TGTGCCAGCAGTTACCCCGGGTCAGGGAGGAGTACTTTCTTT. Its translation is CASSYPGSGRSTFF.

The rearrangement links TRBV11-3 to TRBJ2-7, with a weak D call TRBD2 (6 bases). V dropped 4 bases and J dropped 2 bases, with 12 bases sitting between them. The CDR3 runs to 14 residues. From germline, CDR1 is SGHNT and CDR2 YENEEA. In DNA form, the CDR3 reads TGTGCCAGCAGCTCGCGGGGACCTACCTACGAGCAGTACTTC. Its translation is CASSSRGPTYEQYF.

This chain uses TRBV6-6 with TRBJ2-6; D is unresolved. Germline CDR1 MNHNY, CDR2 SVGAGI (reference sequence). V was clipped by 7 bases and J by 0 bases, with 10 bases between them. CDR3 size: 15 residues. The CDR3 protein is CASMFLSSGANVLTF. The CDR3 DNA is TGTGCCAGCATGTTTCTAAGCTCTGGGGCCAACGTCCTGACTTTC.

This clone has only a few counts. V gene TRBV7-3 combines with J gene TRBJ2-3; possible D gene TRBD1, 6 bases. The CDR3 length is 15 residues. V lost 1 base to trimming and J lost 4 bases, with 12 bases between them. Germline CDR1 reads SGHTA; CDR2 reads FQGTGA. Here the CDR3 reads CASSLRGQGPDTQYF. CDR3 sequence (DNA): TGTGCCAGCAGCTTAAGGGGGCAGGGGCCAGATACGCAGTATTTT. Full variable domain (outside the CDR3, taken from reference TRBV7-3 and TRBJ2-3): GAGVSQTPSNKVTEKGKYVELRCDPISGHTALYWYRQSLGQGPEFLIYFQGTGAADDSGLPNDRFFAVRPEGSVSTLKIQRTERGDSAVYLCASSLRGQGPDTQYFGPGTRLTVL.

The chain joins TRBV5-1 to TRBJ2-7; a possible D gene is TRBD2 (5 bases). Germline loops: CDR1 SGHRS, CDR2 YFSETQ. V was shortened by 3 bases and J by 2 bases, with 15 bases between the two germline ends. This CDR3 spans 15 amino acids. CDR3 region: CASSSGSLGTYEQYF. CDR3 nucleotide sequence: TGCGCCAGCAGCTCGGGGTCTTTGGGTACCTACGAGCAGTACTTC.

In DNA form, the CDR3 reads TGTGCCTGGACCACAAAAACAGGGAGGGGGGGGACCCAGTACTTC. The encoded protein is CAWTTKTGRGGTQYF. This chain connects TRBV30 to TRBJ2-5; D may be TRBD2 (7 bases). Germline assignment: CDR1 GTSNPN and CDR2 SVGIG (reference sequence). This CDR3 is built from 15 residues. With 4 bases removed from V and 7 bases from J, the gap between germline ends came to 22 bases. The complete variable domain, with remaining parts taken from reference TRBV30 and TRBJ2-5, reads SQTIHQWPATLVQPVGSPLSLECTVEGTSNPNLYWYRQAAGRGLQLLFYSVGIGQISSEVPQNLSASRPQDRQFILSSKKLLLSDSGFYLCAWTTKTGRGGTQYFGPGTRLLVL.

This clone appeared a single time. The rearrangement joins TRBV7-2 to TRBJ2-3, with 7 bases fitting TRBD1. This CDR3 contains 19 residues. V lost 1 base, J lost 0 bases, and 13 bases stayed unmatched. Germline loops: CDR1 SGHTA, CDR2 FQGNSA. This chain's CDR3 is CASSLVGDSPLASTDTQYF. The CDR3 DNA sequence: TGTGCCAGCAGCTTAGTGGGGGACAGCCCCTTAGCTAGCACAGATACGCAGTATTTT.

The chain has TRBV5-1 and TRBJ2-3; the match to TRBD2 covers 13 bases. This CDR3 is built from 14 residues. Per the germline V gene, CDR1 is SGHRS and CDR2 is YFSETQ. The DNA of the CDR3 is TGCGCAACTAGCGGGAGGGCCGGGGCAGATACGCAGTATTTT. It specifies CATSGRAGADTQYF.

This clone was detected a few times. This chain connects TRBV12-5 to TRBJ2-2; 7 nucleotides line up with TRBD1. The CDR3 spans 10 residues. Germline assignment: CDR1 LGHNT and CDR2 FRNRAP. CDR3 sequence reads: CRGQGGELFF. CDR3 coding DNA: TGTAGGGGGCAAGGCGGGGAGCTGTTTTTT.

The CDR3 loop reads CASSPDGDSYGYTF. For the CDR3, the DNA is TGCGCCAGCAGCCCGGACGGGGATAGCTATGGCTACACCTTC. The chain carries TRBV5-1 and TRBJ1-2, with D unclear. The CDR3 contains 14 residues. V was shortened by 4 bases and J by 4 bases, with 14 bases between the two germline ends. The V gene's germline CDR1 is SGHRS and CDR2 YFSETQ.